This is a list of T cell receptor beta chains from one sample in a study of radiotherapy plus CTLA-4 blockade in lung cancer. Produced via immunoSEQ multiplex PCR; TCRdb's table is partial and in-frame only. The sample yields 120,000 or so clones, about four fifths seen once. The sequenced sample was peripheral blood, obtained from a patient treated with radiotherapy plus ipilimumab. The receptors stem from a human donor with non-small cell lung cancer who had a partial response to radiotherapy plus ipilimumab. CDR3s include the opening cysteine and the closing phenylalanine or tryptophan. Each record gives: V gene, D gene, J gene, clone size, CDR3 protein, CDR3 DNA. A D gene is named only where the DNA matches it firmly. Some rows mark clone size as missing; the rest say once, few, many or name a class of expanded clone.

v_call: TRBV27
d_call: NA
j_call: TRBJ1-2
clone_size: NA
cdr3_aa: CASSLYQGSGYTF
cdr3_nt: TGTGCCAGCAGTTTATACCAGGGATCTGGCTACACCTTC

v_call: TRBV28
d_call: TRBD2
j_call: TRBJ2-3
clone_size: NA
cdr3_aa: CASSLLAGGPSTDTQYF
cdr3_nt: TGTGCCAGCAGTTTACTTGCGGGAGGGCCGAGTACAGATACGCAGTATTTT

v_call: TRBV28
d_call: TRBD2
j_call: TRBJ2-5
clone_size: NA
cdr3_aa: CASSLAGEATQYF
cdr3_nt: TGTGCCAGCAGTTTGGCGGGAGAAGCGACCCAGTACTTC

v_call: TRBV18
d_call: TRBD1
j_call: TRBJ2-7
clone_size: NA
cdr3_aa: CASSPRRQGVNEQYF
cdr3_nt: TGTGCCAGCTCACCACGACGGCAGGGGGTTAACGAGCAGTACTTC

v_call: TRBV11-3
d_call: TRBD2
j_call: TRBJ2-1
clone_size: NA
cdr3_aa: CASSLGRTSENNEQFF
cdr3_nt: TGTGCCAGCAGCTTAGGGAGGACTAGCGAGAACAATGAGCAGTTCTTC

v_call: TRBV6-5
d_call: NA
j_call: TRBJ2-1
clone_size: once
cdr3_aa: CASSYVGSSTNEQFF
cdr3_nt: TGTGCCAGCAGTTACGTTGGGTCGTCGACTAATGAGCAGTTCTTC

v_call: TRBV5-4
d_call: NA
j_call: TRBJ2-7
clone_size: NA
cdr3_aa: CASSLARGISYEQYF
cdr3_nt: TGTGCCAGCAGCTTGGCCCGGGGGATTTCCTACGAGCAGTACTTC

v_call: TRBV9
d_call: NA
j_call: TRBJ1-1
clone_size: NA
cdr3_aa: CASSLRAGNTEAFF
cdr3_nt: TGTGCCAGCAGCCTTCGCGCGGGGAACACTGAAGCTTTCTTT

v_call: TRBV5-1
d_call: NA
j_call: TRBJ2-7
clone_size: NA
cdr3_aa: CASSWDSGSYEQYF
cdr3_nt: TGCGCCAGCAGCTGGGACTCAGGGTCCTACGAGCAGTACTTC

v_call: TRBV4-1
d_call: NA
j_call: TRBJ1-5
clone_size: few
cdr3_aa: CASSERGLQPQHF
cdr3_nt: TGCGCCAGCAGCGAGCGGGGGCTTCAGCCCCAGCATTTT

v_call: TRBV28
d_call: NA
j_call: TRBJ1-2
clone_size: NA
cdr3_aa: CASSLLTEIGYGYTF
cdr3_nt: TGTGCCAGCAGTTTATTGACAGAAATAGGCTATGGCTACACCTTC

v_call: TRBV5-1
d_call: NA
j_call: TRBJ2-2
clone_size: NA
cdr3_aa: CASSPTQGLATGELFF
cdr3_nt: TGCGCCAGCAGCCCTACACAGGGTTTGGCGACCGGGGAGCTGTTTTTT

v_call: TRBV14
d_call: NA
j_call: TRBJ2-7
clone_size: NA
cdr3_aa: CASSQDDVWAYEQYF
cdr3_nt: TGTGCCAGCAGCCAAGATGACGTTTGGGCCTACGAGCAGTACTTC

v_call: TRBV27
d_call: NA
j_call: TRBJ2-7
clone_size: NA
cdr3_aa: CASTVTYEQYF
cdr3_nt: TGTGCCAGCACGGTTACCTACGAGCAGTACTTC

v_call: TRBV28
d_call: TRBD1
j_call: TRBJ1-2
clone_size: few
cdr3_aa: CASTLRGTGVNYGYTF
cdr3_nt: TGTGCCAGCACCCTACGGGGGACAGGGGTTAACTATGGCTACACCTTC

v_call: TRBV6-4
d_call: NA
j_call: TRBJ1-5
clone_size: NA
cdr3_aa: CASSEQGNQPQHF
cdr3_nt: TGTGCCAGCAGTGAGCAGGGCAATCAGCCCCAGCATTTT

v_call: TRBV5-6
d_call: NA
j_call: TRBJ1-1
clone_size: NA
cdr3_aa: CASSLSVQQAFF
cdr3_nt: TGTGCCAGCAGCTTGTCGGTACAGCAAGCTTTCTTT

v_call: TRBV28
d_call: NA
j_call: TRBJ1-2
clone_size: once
cdr3_aa: CASSFGGLGGYTF
cdr3_nt: TGTGCCAGCAGTTTCGGGGGGCTGGGAGGCTACACCTTC

v_call: TRBV7-8
d_call: NA
j_call: TRBJ2-5
clone_size: NA
cdr3_aa: CASSSLALGRAETQYF
cdr3_nt: TGTGCCAGCAGCTCCCTGGCGTTGGGCAGGGCAGAGACCCAGTACTTC

v_call: TRBV5-4
d_call: TRBD1
j_call: TRBJ1-6
clone_size: NA
cdr3_aa: CASSPGTGATNSPLHF
cdr3_nt: TGTGCCAGCAGCCCTGGGACAGGGGCGACCAATTCACCCCTCCACTTT

v_call: TRBV27
d_call: TRBD1
j_call: TRBJ1-5
clone_size: NA
cdr3_aa: CASSKLTGVYQPQHF
cdr3_nt: TGTGCCAGCAGCAAACTCACAGGGGTATACCAGCCCCAGCATTTT

v_call: TRBV7-2
d_call: TRBD2
j_call: TRBJ2-1
clone_size: NA
cdr3_aa: CASSSSGLASYNEQFF
cdr3_nt: TGTGCCAGCAGCTCAAGTGGACTAGCCTCATACAATGAGCAGTTCTTC

v_call: TRBV25-1
d_call: NA
j_call: TRBJ1-3
clone_size: NA
cdr3_aa: CASKDTGFGNTIYF
cdr3_nt: TGTGCCAGCAAGGACACAGGGTTCGGAAACACCATATATTTT

v_call: TRBV30
d_call: TRBD2
j_call: TRBJ2-3
clone_size: once
cdr3_aa: CAWSVGTTTQDTQYF
cdr3_nt: TGTGCCTGGAGTGTCGGGACTACTACTCAAGATACGCAGTATTTT

v_call: TRBV27
d_call: NA
j_call: TRBJ2-5
clone_size: NA
cdr3_aa: CASSPWETKRQETQYF
cdr3_nt: TGTGCCAGCAGCCCTTGGGAGACTAAAAGGCAAGAGACCCAGTACTTC

v_call: TRBV15
d_call: TRBD1
j_call: TRBJ2-5
clone_size: NA
cdr3_aa: CATSREWTGTETQYF
cdr3_nt: TGTGCCACCAGCAGAGAATGGACAGGTACGGAGACCCAGTACTTC

v_call: TRBV6-5
d_call: NA
j_call: TRBJ1-2
clone_size: NA
cdr3_aa: CASSEWGASGYTF
cdr3_nt: TGTGCCAGCAGTGAGTGGGGCGCGAGTGGCTACACCTTC

v_call: TRBV5-1
d_call: TRBD2
j_call: TRBJ2-2
clone_size: NA
cdr3_aa: CASSGSAGGPTGELFF
cdr3_nt: TGCGCCAGCAGCGGGTCAGCGGGAGGGCCAACCGGGGAGCTGTTTTTT

v_call: TRBV5-3
d_call: NA
j_call: TRBJ1-2
clone_size: NA
cdr3_aa: CASSEPGGYGYTF
cdr3_nt: TGTGCCAGCAGCGAACCGGGGGGCTATGGCTACACCTTC

v_call: TRBV19
d_call: NA
j_call: TRBJ2-2
clone_size: NA
cdr3_aa: CASIKVAGLTGELFF
cdr3_nt: TGTGCCAGTATCAAAGTTGCGGGACTCACCGGGGAGCTGTTTTTT

v_call: TRBV19
d_call: TRBD1
j_call: TRBJ2-1
clone_size: NA
cdr3_aa: CAVFPGTGTPMSYNEQFF
cdr3_nt: TGTGCCGTATTCCCCGGGACAGGGACCCCAATGTCCTACAATGAGCAGTTCTTC